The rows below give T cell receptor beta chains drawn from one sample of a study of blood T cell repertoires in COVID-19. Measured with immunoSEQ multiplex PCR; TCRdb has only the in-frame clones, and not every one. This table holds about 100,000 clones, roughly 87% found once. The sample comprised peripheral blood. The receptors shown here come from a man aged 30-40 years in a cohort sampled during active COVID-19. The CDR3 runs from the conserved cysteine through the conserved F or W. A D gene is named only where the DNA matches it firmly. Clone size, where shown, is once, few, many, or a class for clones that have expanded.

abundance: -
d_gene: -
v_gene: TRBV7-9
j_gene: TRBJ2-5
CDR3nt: TGTGCCAGCAGCCCTTGGACTATTCAAGAGACCCAGTACTTC
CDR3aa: CASSPWTIQETQYF

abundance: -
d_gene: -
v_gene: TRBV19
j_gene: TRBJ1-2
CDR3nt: TGTGCCAGTGGCCGGAGAGACGGTAGACCAGGGAACTATGGCTACACCTTC
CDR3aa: CASGRRDGRPGNYGYTF

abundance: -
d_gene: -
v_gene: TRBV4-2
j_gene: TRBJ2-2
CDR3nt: TGTGCCAGCAGCATCGCCGGGGGAAACGGGGAGCTGTTTTTT
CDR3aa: CASSIAGGNGELFF

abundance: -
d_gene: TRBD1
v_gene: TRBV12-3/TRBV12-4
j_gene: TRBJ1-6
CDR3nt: TGTGCCAGCAGTCGACAGGGAGAATCACCCCTCCACTTT
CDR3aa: CASSRQGESPLHF

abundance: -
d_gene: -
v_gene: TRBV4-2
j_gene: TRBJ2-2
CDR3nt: TGTGCCAGCAGCCAAGATCGAAGCGTGCCCACCGGGGAGCTGTTTTTT
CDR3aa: CASSQDRSVPTGELFF

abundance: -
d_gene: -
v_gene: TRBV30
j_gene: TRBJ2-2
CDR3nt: TGTGCCTGGAGTGTATATGAGGCCGGGGAGCTGTTTTTT
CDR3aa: CAWSVYEAGELFF

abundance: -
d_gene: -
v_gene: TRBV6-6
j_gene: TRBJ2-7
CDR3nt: TGTGCCAGCAGTTACTGGGCAGGGAATGGGGAGCAGTACTTC
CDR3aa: CASSYWAGNGEQYF

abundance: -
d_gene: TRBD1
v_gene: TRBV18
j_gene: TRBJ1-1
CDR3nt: TGTGCCAGCTCACCACCGAACAGGGGTGACACTGAAGCTTTCTTT
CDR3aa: CASSPPNRGDTEAFF

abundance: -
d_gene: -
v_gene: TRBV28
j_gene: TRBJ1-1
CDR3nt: TGTGCCAGCAGTGGGGGGGGCTCCACTGAAGCTTTCTTT
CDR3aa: CASSGGGSTEAFF

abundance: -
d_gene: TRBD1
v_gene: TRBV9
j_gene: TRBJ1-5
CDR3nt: TGTGCCAGCAGCGAGGGGACAGGGGCTCAGCCCCAGCATTTT
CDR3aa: CASSEGTGAQPQHF

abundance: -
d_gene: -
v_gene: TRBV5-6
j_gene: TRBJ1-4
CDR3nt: TGTGCCAGCAGCCTCCGACAGGCTACTACTAATGAAAAACTGTTTTTT
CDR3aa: CASSLRQATTNEKLFF

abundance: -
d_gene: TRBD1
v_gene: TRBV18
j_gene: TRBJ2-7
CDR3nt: TGTGCCAGCTCACCAGGACAGGGGGCAAGCGAGCAGTACTTC
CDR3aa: CASSPGQGASEQYF

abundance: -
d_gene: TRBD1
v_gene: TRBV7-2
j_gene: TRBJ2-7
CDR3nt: TGTGCCAGCAGCTTAGGGACAGGGTCGATCGAGCAGTACTTC
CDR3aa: CASSLGTGSIEQYF

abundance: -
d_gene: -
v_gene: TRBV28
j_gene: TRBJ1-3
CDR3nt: TGTGCCAGCAGTCAGGGAGGCTTAAACACCATATATTTT
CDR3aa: CASSQGGLNTIYF

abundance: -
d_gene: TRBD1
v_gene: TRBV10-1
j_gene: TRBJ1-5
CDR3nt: TGCGCCAGCAGTGGGGTCAGGGGGCTCGATCAGCCCCAGCATTTT
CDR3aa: CASSGVRGLDQPQHF

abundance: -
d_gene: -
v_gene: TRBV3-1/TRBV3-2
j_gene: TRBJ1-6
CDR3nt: TGTGCCAGCAGCCAAGGGCGGGAAGTACGGAATTCACCCCTCCACTTT
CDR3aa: CASSQGREVRNSPLHF

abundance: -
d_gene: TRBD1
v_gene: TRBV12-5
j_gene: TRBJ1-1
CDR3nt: TGTGCTAGTGGGGATACAGGGGGCGTAACTGAAGCTTTCTTT
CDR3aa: CASGDTGGVTEAFF

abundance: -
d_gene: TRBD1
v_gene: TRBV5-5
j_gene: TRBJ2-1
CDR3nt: TGTGCCAGCAGCTTGCTTGACAGGGGAAATGAGCAGTTCTTC
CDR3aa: CASSLLDRGNEQFF

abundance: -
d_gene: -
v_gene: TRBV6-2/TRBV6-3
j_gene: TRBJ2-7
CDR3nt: TGTGCCAGCAGTTACTCGGACAGCTCCTACGAGCAGTACTTC
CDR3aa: CASSYSDSSYEQYF

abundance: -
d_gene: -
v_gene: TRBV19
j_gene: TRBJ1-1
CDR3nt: TGTGCCACCGTGGGCAGGGGAGACACTGAAGCTTTCTTT
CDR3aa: CATVGRGDTEAFF

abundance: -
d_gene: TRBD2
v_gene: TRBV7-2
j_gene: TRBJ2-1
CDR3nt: TGTGCCAGCAGCTTTGGACTAGCGGTTTACAATGAGCAGTTCTTC
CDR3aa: CASSFGLAVYNEQFF

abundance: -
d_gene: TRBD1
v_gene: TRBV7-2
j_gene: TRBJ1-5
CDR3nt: TGTGCCAGCAGCTTAGTCGGGACAGAGAATTATCAGCCCCAGCATTTT
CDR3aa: CASSLVGTENYQPQHF

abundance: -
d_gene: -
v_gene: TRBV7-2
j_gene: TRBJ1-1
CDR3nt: TGTGCCAGCAGCCAATCAAACGGGGGGACCACTGAAGCTTTCTTT
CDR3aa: CASSQSNGGTTEAFF

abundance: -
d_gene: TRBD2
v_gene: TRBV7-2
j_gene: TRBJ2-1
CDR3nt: TGTGCCAGCAGCTTAGCTCGGGCTAGCGGGGGGGCCATCGATGAGCAGTTCTTC
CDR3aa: CASSLARASGGAIDEQFF

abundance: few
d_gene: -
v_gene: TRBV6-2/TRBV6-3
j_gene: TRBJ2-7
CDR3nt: TGTGCCAGCAGCTCCTACGCCCCCTACGAGCAGTACTTC
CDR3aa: CASSSYAPYEQYF

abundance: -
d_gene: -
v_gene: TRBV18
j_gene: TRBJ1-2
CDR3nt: TGTGCCAGCTCCCTCGGGGGTGACTATGGCTACACCTTC
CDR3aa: CASSLGGDYGYTF

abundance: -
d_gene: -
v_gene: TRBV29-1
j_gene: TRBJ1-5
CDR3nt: TGCAGCGTTGCCACGCAGGGAGGTAGTCAGCCCCAGCATTTT
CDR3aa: CSVATQGGSQPQHF

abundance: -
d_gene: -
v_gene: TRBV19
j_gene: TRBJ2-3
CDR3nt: TGTGCCAGTAGTTTGTTAGTGGCCGGCGGGACAGATACGCAGTATTTT
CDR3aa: CASSLLVAGGTDTQYF

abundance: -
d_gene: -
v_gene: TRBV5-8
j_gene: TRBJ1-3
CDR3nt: TGTGCCAGCAGCTCCCAGGGAAGTTCTGGAAACACCATATATTTT
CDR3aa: CASSSQGSSGNTIYF

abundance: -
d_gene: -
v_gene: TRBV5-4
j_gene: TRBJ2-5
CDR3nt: TGTGCCAGCAGCTTGTACCAGGGGGAGACCCAGTACTTC
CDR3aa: CASSLYQGETQYF

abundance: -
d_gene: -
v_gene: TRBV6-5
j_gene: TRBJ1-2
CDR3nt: TGTGCCAGCAGTTACTCGACACAACGAAACGGCTACACCTTC
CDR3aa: CASSYSTQRNGYTF

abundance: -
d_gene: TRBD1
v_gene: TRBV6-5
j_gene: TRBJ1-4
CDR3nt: TGTGCCAGCAAAGGACAGGCAACTAATGAAAAACTGTTTTTT
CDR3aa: CASKGQATNEKLFF